This is a list of T cell receptor beta chains from one sample in a study of cytomegalovirus exposure and HLA in healthy donors. The data were produced by immunoSEQ multiplex PCR, yet TCRdb's version contains in-frame clones alone and is incomplete. In the table there are 180,000 or so clones, around 80% of which are singletons. The sequenced sample was PBMCs. The receptors come from a girl between 10 and 17 years old in good health and CMV-seropositive. Both conserved end residues are part of each CDR3. A D gene is named only where the DNA matches it firmly. Only part of the rows carry a size: once, few, many, or a class if the clone is expanded.

size	V	J	D	DNA	CDR3
-	TRBV27	TRBJ2-5	-	TGTGCCAGCAGTTCCCAGGGGAGAGAGACCCAGTACTTC	CASSSQGRETQYF
few	TRBV18	TRBJ2-1	TRBD2	TGTGCCAGCTCACCACGGGACCTAGCGGACAATGAGCAGTTCTTC	CASSPRDLADNEQFF
-	TRBV14	TRBJ1-2	TRBD1	TGTGCCAGCAGCCAGCGGACAGGAGTGTACACCTTC	CASSQRTGVYTF
few	TRBV7-6	TRBJ1-4	-	TGTGCCAGCAGCTCTCTCGGGGGGGCCGGTAGTGAAAAACTGTTTTTT	CASSSLGGAGSEKLFF
-	TRBV10-1	TRBJ2-1	TRBD1	TGCGCCAGCAGTGACGGGACAGGGACGAATGAGCAGTTCTTC	CASSDGTGTNEQFF
-	TRBV28	TRBJ1-5	-	TGTGCCAGCAGCCCTTTTTCCCCCACCCCCTCCAGGTTCAATCAGCCCCAGCATTTT	CASSPFSPTPSRFNQPQHF
-	TRBV5-1	TRBJ2-7	TRBD1	TGCGCCGGCAGCTTGAGGGACAGCTACGAGCAGTACTTC	CAGSLRDSYEQYF
-	TRBV4-3	TRBJ2-1	TRBD2	TGCGCCAGCAGCCGGTCCGTGGGACTAGCGGGAGCTAATGAGCAGTTCTTC	CASSRSVGLAGANEQFF
-	TRBV18	TRBJ2-7	TRBD2	TGTGCCAGCTCCCCGGGAGGTACTACCTACGAGCAGTACTTC	CASSPGGTTYEQYF
-	TRBV7-9	TRBJ2-2	-	TGTGCCACCCAGGTGAGGGCGGGACCGATCGGGGAGCTGTTTTTT	CATQVRAGPIGELFF
-	TRBV7-7	TRBJ2-2	-	TGTGCCGGGGTTAGCGGTTCTACCGGGGAGCTGTTTTTT	CAGVSGSTGELFF
-	TRBV18	TRBJ1-2	-	TGTGCCAGCTCACCACAGGGGCACTATGGCTACACCTTC	CASSPQGHYGYTF
-	TRBV5-1	TRBJ2-5	TRBD2	TGCGCCAGCAGCTTGCGAGCGGGAGGTGAGACCCAGTACTTC	CASSLRAGGETQYF
-	TRBV9	TRBJ2-7	-	TGTGCCAGCAGCAAAGGAGGCGGAACCTACGAGCAGTACTTC	CASSKGGGTYEQYF
-	TRBV27	TRBJ2-7	-	TGTGCCAGCAGATTGGACAGGGCGGGGGTTTACGAGCAGTACTTC	CASRLDRAGVYEQYF
-	TRBV9	TRBJ2-5	-	TGTGCCAGCAGTATGATGGGAGACTGGCGCCAAGAGACCCAGTACTTC	CASSMMGDWRQETQYF
-	TRBV9	TRBJ2-2	TRBD2	TGTGCCAGCAAAGATAGCGGGAGTTCGAACACCGGGGAGCTGTTTTTT	CASKDSGSSNTGELFF
-	TRBV11-2	TRBJ1-2	-	TGTGCCAGCAGCTTAGAACCCGGACTGACTAACTATGGCTACACCTTC	CASSLEPGLTNYGYTF
-	TRBV6-5	TRBJ2-7	TRBD1	TGTGCCAGCGCCTTGGTCAGGGGGATGGGGGAGCAGTACTTC	CASALVRGMGEQYF
-	TRBV27	TRBJ1-1	-	TGTGCCAGCAGTTTGTTTGGCGTTGGGGGGGGAGGCACTGAAGCTTTCTTT	CASSLFGVGGGGTEAFF
-	TRBV5-1	TRBJ1-1	TRBD1	TGCGCCAGCAGTCCACAGGGGTTGGCTGAAGCTTTCTTT	CASSPQGLAEAFF
-	TRBV18	TRBJ1-2	TRBD1	TGTGCCAGCTCACTCGGACAGGAGGGTAGTGGCTACACCTTC	CASSLGQEGSGYTF
-	TRBV11-1	TRBJ1-1	-	TGTGCCAGCAGCACAGCCCGGACTGAAGCTTTCTTT	CASSTARTEAFF
-	TRBV25-1	TRBJ2-5	TRBD1	TGTGCCAGCAGTGACCCGGGACAGCAAGAGACCCAGTACTTC	CASSDPGQQETQYF
few	TRBV19	TRBJ2-1	-	TGTGCCAGTAGGCGCGGTGATGAGCAGTTCTTC	CASRRGDEQFF
few	TRBV19	TRBJ1-1	-	TGTGCCAGTACCTTGAACACTGAAGCTTTCTTT	CASTLNTEAFF
-	TRBV14	TRBJ1-1	-	TGTGCCAGCAGCCCGTTATCCAGGTCAGCTTTCTTT	CASSPLSRSAFF
-	TRBV30	TRBJ2-1	-	TGTGCCTGGGGGACTCATTTATGGAATGAGCAGTTCTTC	CAWGTHLWNEQFF
-	TRBV6-5	TRBJ2-2	TRBD1	TGTGCCAGCAGTCACCGGGACAGGCTCTCGGGGGAGCTGTTTTTT	CASSHRDRLSGELFF
medium-sized	TRBV6-1	TRBJ1-1	TRBD1	TGTGCCAGCAATGACAGGGGCGATCGCACTGAAGCTTTCTTT	CASNDRGDRTEAFF
few	TRBV6-4	TRBJ2-1	TRBD2	TGTGCCAGCAGTGACCGGTTATTAGCGGGAGGTCGGACTGAGCAGTTCTTC	CASSDRLLAGGRTEQFF
-	TRBV6-5	TRBJ2-1	TRBD2	TGTGCCAGCAGAGGACTAGCGGAGTACAATGAGCAGTTCTTC	CASRGLAEYNEQFF
-	TRBV27	TRBJ2-2	TRBD2	TGTGCCAGCAGTCCTTTGACTAGCGGGAGGGAGCGGGAGCTGTTTTTT	CASSPLTSGRERELFF
-	TRBV30	TRBJ1-1	TRBD1	TGTGCCGCCAGACAGGGGAGGAACACTGAAGCTTTCTTT	CAARQGRNTEAFF
-	TRBV1	TRBJ1-5	-	TGCACAGAAACCATCACAGGGGGCGTAAGTCAGCCCCAGCATTTT	CTETITGGVSQPQHF
-	TRBV2	TRBJ1-2	-	TGTGCCAGCAGTTCTCACAGGGTAGACTATGGCTACACCTTC	CASSSHRVDYGYTF
-	TRBV29-1	TRBJ2-1	TRBD2	TGCAGCGCCGTGGGACTAGCGGGAGCACATGAGCAGTTCTTC	CSAVGLAGAHEQFF
-	TRBV18	TRBJ2-5	-	TGTACCAGCTCGCAGGGTTCCCAAGAGACCCAGTACTTC	CTSSQGSQETQYF
-	TRBV5-1	TRBJ2-7	-	TGCGCCAGCAGCTTGGACAGGGACTACGAGCAGTACTTC	CASSLDRDYEQYF
-	TRBV7-3	TRBJ1-1	-	TGTGCCAGCAGCTTACCCAGGGGATCGGGGCCCACTGAAGCTTTCTTT	CASSLPRGSGPTEAFF
-	TRBV19	TRBJ1-5	TRBD1	TGTGCCAGTAGACGGGGGACAGGGAGCAATCAGCCCCAGCATTTT	CASRRGTGSNQPQHF
-	TRBV15	TRBJ2-7	-	TGTGCCACCAGCAGAGATACGGCGGGAAGGTTTAGCGAGCAGTACTTC	CATSRDTAGRFSEQYF
few	TRBV6-5	TRBJ2-3	TRBD2	TGTGCCAGCAGTCCTCCGGGGGGAAATACGCAGTATTTT	CASSPPGGNTQYF
few	TRBV6-1	TRBJ1-2	TRBD1	TGTGCCAGCAGGGCTACAGGGGAGAGAGACGGCTACACCTTC	CASRATGERDGYTF
-	TRBV28	TRBJ1-1	TRBD1	TGTGCCACCCGCAAGGGACAGATGAACACTGAAGCTTTCTTT	CATRKGQMNTEAFF
few	TRBV19	TRBJ2-5	TRBD2	TGTGCCAGCCGAAGACTAGCGGGAGTATCAGAGACCCAGTACTTC	CASRRLAGVSETQYF
-	TRBV4-2	TRBJ1-2	TRBD1	TGTGCCAGCAGCCAAGAGGCAGGGGGGTTAAAGGGCTACACCTTC	CASSQEAGGLKGYTF
few	TRBV29-1	TRBJ2-7	-	TGCAGCGTTGTGTGGAGACTCGAGCAGTACTTC	CSVVWRLEQYF
-	TRBV23-1	TRBJ2-1	-	TGCGCCAGCAGTCACAAATCAGGGGCTCGGAACAATGAGCAGTTCTTC	CASSHKSGARNNEQFF
-	TRBV5-1	TRBJ2-2	TRBD1	TGCGCCAGCAGCTTTCTACAGGGGGCGGACACCGGGGAGCTGTTTTTT	CASSFLQGADTGELFF
-	TRBV6-5	TRBJ2-3	TRBD1	TGTGCCAGCAGCGGGACAGGGAGCACAGATACGCAGTATTTT	CASSGTGSTDTQYF
-	TRBV5-8	TRBJ1-1	-	TGTGCCAGCAGCTTGCCTGTGAACACTGAAGCTTTCTTT	CASSLPVNTEAFF
-	TRBV30	TRBJ2-7	-	TGTGCCTGGAGGGACAGTTCCTACGAGCAGTACTTC	CAWRDSSYEQYF
-	TRBV15	TRBJ1-2	-	TGTGCCACCAGCAGGGGCCTACAGTTTACCAACTATGGCTACACCTTC	CATSRGLQFTNYGYTF
few	TRBV27	TRBJ1-1	TRBD1	TGTGCCAGCTCCAGGGGGTCTGAAGCTTTCTTT	CASSRGSEAFF
-	TRBV2	TRBJ2-7	TRBD2	TGTGCCAGCAGGGCTAGCGGGATAGCCTACGAGCAGTACTTC	CASRASGIAYEQYF
-	TRBV29-1	TRBJ2-1	-	TGCAGCGGGTATTTGGCCCTTTACAATGAGCAGTTCTTC	CSGYLALYNEQFF
-	TRBV2	TRBJ2-3	-	TGTGCCAGCAGCGAATACCGGACTAGCACAGATACGCAGTATTTT	CASSEYRTSTDTQYF
-	TRBV19	TRBJ1-1	-	TGTGCCAGTAGCCTCGGACTGATGAACACTGAAGCTTTCTTT	CASSLGLMNTEAFF